This TCR beta chain was identified during a study of a mutant IDH1 vaccine in newly diagnosed glioma. About the study: Treated patients were about 60% male, around 38% female, mean age 40.4 years. Antecedent treatment encompassed radiotherapy, temozolomide, or their combination; the majority received both.

The sample's time point: week 5, during vaccination. Every vaccination contained 300 ug of the mutant IDH1 20-mer peptide and was paired with topical imiquimod. The V gene's germline CDR1 is KGHSH and CDR2 LQKENI. Trimming left V 3 bases short and J 2 bases short, with 11 bases between. The CDR3 totals 15 residues. Points on this clone: What it binds is unknown.

Sequenced by immunoSEQ multiplex PCR; TCRdb stores in-frame clones only, minus some. The sample has about 50,000 clones, roughly four fifths seen once. The TCR sequence derives from a woman in her 50s with glioma. The V gene is TRBV18, the J gene TRBJ1-5, with unresolved D. Sample: PBMCs, taken from a glioma patient whose treatment included an IDH1 peptide vaccine. DNA for the CDR3: TGTGCCAGCTCACCCCCTGGCGAGGGCAATCAGCCCCAGCATTTT. As protein: CASSPPGEGNQPQHF.